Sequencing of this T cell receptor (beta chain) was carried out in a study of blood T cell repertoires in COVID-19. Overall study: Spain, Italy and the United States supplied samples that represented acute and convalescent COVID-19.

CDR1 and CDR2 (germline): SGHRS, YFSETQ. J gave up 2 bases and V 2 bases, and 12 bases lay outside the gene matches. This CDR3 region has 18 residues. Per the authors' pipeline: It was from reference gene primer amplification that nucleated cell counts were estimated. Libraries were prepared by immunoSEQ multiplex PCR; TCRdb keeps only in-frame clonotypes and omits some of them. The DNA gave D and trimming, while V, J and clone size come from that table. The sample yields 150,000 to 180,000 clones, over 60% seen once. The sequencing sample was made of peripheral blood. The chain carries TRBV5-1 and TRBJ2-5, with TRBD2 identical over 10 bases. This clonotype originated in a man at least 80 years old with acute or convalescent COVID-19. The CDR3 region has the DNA TGCGCCAGCAGCTTCTCCACTAAGCCTAGCGGGGGTCAAGAGACCCAGTACTTC. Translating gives CASSFSTKPSGGQETQYF.